This T cell receptor beta chain was recovered during a study of cytomegalovirus exposure and HLA in healthy donors. Findings of the study overall: Researchers reported in a later analysis that a missense DCLRE1C variant was tied to TCR beta V- and J-gene trimming.

The primer mix had 60 Vbeta and 13 Jbeta primers. Sequencing used immunoSEQ multiplex PCR; TCRdb keeps in-frame clones, though not all of them. The data show roughly 99,000 clones, with around 77% seen just once and around 4% held by the top ten. Germline V gives CDR1 SNHLY, CDR2 FYNNEI. This CDR3 contains 13 residues. V lost 2 bases, J lost 6 bases, and 8 bases lay in between. About this clone: What it binds is unknown.

Sample: PBMCs. V gene TRBV2 combines with J gene TRBJ1-5; D is unresolved. The clonotype was recovered from a male donor in good health and CMV-seronegative. The CDR3 reads CASSESVGQPQHF. For the CDR3, the DNA is TGTGCCAGCAGTGAATCGGTTGGTCAGCCCCAGCATTTT. Drawing the rest from reference TRBV2 and TRBJ1-5, the complete variable domain is EPEVTQTPSHQVTQMGQEVILRCVPISNHLYFYWYRQILGQKVEFLVSFYNNEISEKSEIFDDQFSVERPDGSNFTLKIRSTKLEDSAMYFCASSESVGQPQHFGDGTRLSIL.